This T cell receptor (beta chain) was observed in a study of T cells after yellow fever vaccination. Each CDR3 protein is one row after TCRdb ran MiXCR on the 5' RACE reads. The data show hundreds of thousands of distinct CDR3 sequences, roughly 14% seen once. Trimming removed 0 bases from V and 5 bases from J; junction bases left unmatched: 5. The CDR3 totals 15 residues. The sample holds a few counts of this clonotype. Its antigen is currently unknown. Study-wide results and limits: Among primary-vaccination clones, most reappeared after the booster, at 95% to 96% for CD4 and more than 85% for CD8.

This sample comprised PBMCs, obtained on the day of the yellow fever booster vaccination. The rearrangement links TRBV12-3 or TRBV12-4 to TRBJ2-5, with 8 bases lining up with TRBD2. The TCR sequence derives from a man younger than 45 who received the YFV17D yellow fever vaccine. CDR3 sequence: CASSLAGTRLETQYF. Written as DNA, the CDR3 is TGTGCCAGCAGTTTAGCGGGGACTAGGTTGGAGACCCAGTACTTC.